This T cell receptor (beta chain) was documented in a study of shared clonotypes between healthy human individuals. Background on the study: Each donor's CD4 naive and CD4 memory cells filled three plates apiece, CD8 naive two, and CD8 memory one.

Trimming removed 2 bases at V and 4 bases at J, with 7 bases between. The CDR3 is 14 residues long. From germline, CDR1 is SGHRS and CDR2 YFSETQ. About this clone: Distinct nucleotide sequences in the sample also encode this CDR3.

Profiled with immunoSEQ multiplex PCR; TCRdb holds only in-frame clones, not every one. The data hold fewer than 850,000 clones, with more than 70% observed a single time. Those who donated were healthy HIV-negative adults, with no recent acute infections or vaccinations reported. Subsets obtained from CD4+ cells comprised CD45RA+ naive and CD45RA-negative memory cells. The source is a woman aged 30 to 39 in good health. The gene calls are TRBV5-1 and TRBJ2-6, with a tentative D call TRBD2 (5 bases). Sequences were obtained from memory CD4+ T cells sorted from blood. Documented subset: CD45RA-negative fraction. DNA of the CDR3: TGCGCCAGCAGCTTAGGGAGCGGGGCCAACGTCCTGACTTTC. Translated: CASSLGSGANVLTF.